This T cell receptor (beta chain) was recovered during a study of shared clonotypes between healthy human individuals. Study-wide background: Each donor contributed plates that comprised three CD4 naive, three CD4 memory, two CD8 naive and one CD8 memory.

From germline, CDR1 is SEHNR and CDR2 FQNEAQ (reference sequence). With 2 bases removed from V and 8 bases from J, the gap between germline ends came to 12 bases. This CDR3 contains 13 residues. Details on this clone: No antigen is known for it.

Points from the study as a whole: Even with large depth, rarefaction showed that sorted-subset sequencing was incomplete. Only blood samples were collected, and tissue repertoires likely differ.

At a deep level, the assay was run. Clones were sequenced by immunoSEQ multiplex PCR, and TCRdb holds only the in-frame ones, with some missing. Of some 2.1 million clones in the sample, 85% to 95% were seen once. The source of this sequence is a man aged 18 to 29 in good health. The chain carries TRBV7-9 and TRBJ1-2; D not certain. The sample comprised naive CD4+ T cells sorted from blood. This sample's subset: CD45RA+ positively selected. CDR3 amino acids: CASSLRGNEGYTF. As DNA, the CDR3 is TGTGCCAGCAGCTTACGAGGGAACGAAGGCTACACCTTC.